This T cell receptor (beta chain) was identified in a study of cytomegalovirus exposure and HLA in healthy donors. PCR amplification relied on 60 Vbeta primers (plus 13 Jbeta primers). Using immunoSEQ multiplex PCR, the repertoire was profiled, and TCRdb retains in-frame clones only, with some absent. This table holds some 170,000 clones, around 76% found once. Study-wide points: TCR beta chains associated with HLA were, in a later analysis, more clonally expanded than equally common others. Follow-up analysis found HLA locus-dependent TCR association rates, highest for DRB1 and lowest for HLA-C.

About this clone itself: Its antigen is currently unknown. This CDR3 is also generated by other DNA sequences in the sample.

Germline V lookup: CDR1 MDHEN, CDR2 SYDVKM. The CDR3 loop spans 13 amino acids. V shed 2 bases and J shed 7 bases, with 9 bases lying between them. The receptor was derived from a girl aged 5-17 years in good health and CMV-seropositive. The source material was PBMCs. The chain is built from TRBV28 and TRBJ1-5; possible D gene TRBD1, 5 bases. The CDR3: CASSLTGDQPQHF. The CDR3 DNA reads as TGTGCCAGCAGTTTAACAGGTGACCAGCCCCAGCATTTT.